This T cell receptor beta chain was documented in a study of regulatory T cells in long-lasting Graves disease. Study information: Graves' patients, newly diagnosed, had taken antithyroid drugs under 3 months.

The length of the CDR3 is 15 residues. Germline trimming cut 2 bases from V and 3 bases from J; bases unmatched to any gene: 6. In germline, CDR1 is MNHNS, CDR2 SASEGT. This clonotype was recorded many times. Its antigen is unidentified. This sample's time point: newly diagnosed GD, antithyroid drugs for less than 3 months. Making the TCR library involved RNA that had been extracted from PBMCs. Patients with Graves' disease were diagnosed by American Thyroid Association guidelines. Construction of the TCR beta libraries employed iRepertoire HTBI primers in conjunction with Arm-PCR of CDR3 regions. MiXCR, applied by TCRdb to the multiplex PCR reads, yields one record per CDR3 protein. The sample gives about 310,000 distinct CDR3 sequences, 18% of which show up once; less than 40% is in the top ten. Study-wide findings and caveats: Repertoires from persistent disease leaned toward TRBV28, TRBJ1-2 and TRBJ2-5.

The V and J genes are TRBV6-1 and TRBJ2-7; 8 bases match TRBD2. This specimen was peripheral blood mononuclear cells (PBMCs), taken at new diagnosis, from a patient treated with antithyroid drugs. The clonotype was recovered from a female donor with Graves disease. For the CDR3, the DNA is TGTGCCAGCAGTGAACGGCAGCGGGAGAACTACGAGCAGTACTTC. Translated: CASSERQRENYEQYF.